This TCR beta chain emerged from a study of blood T cell repertoires in COVID-19. V lost 1 base, J lost 7 bases, and 13 bases lay in between. CDR3 length: 14 residues. The germline V gene has CDR1 LGHDT and CDR2 YNNKEL (reference sequence). In the source study's methods: Reference gene primer amplification in the assay estimated nucleated cell counts. Assay: immunoSEQ multiplex PCR; the TCRdb copy retains only in-frame clones and omits some. Clone size and the V and J calls come from that table; the DNA yielded D and trimming. The sample lists roughly 320,000 clones, around 90% occurring once. The origin of this receptor is a woman between 50 and 59 years old with COVID-19, enrolled during active disease. The chain couples TRBV3-1 (or the pseudogene TRBV3-2) to TRBJ1-1; D remains unclear. Sequenced: peripheral blood. The CDR3 sequence: CASSQVRGVGEAFF. The CDR3, as DNA: TGTGCCAGCAGCCAAGTCCGCGGGGTCGGTGAAGCTTTCTTT.